Below, 31 T cell receptor beta chains from the same sample are listed, as sequenced in a study of blood T cell repertoires in COVID-19. Generated by immunoSEQ multiplex PCR, the TCRdb table keeps only in-frame clones and is missing some. Of 180,000 or so clones in the sample, 88% were seen once. The sequenced material came from peripheral blood. The receptors originated from a woman in her thirties with acute or convalescent COVID-19.

This clone was detected once. This chain connects TRBV27 to TRBJ1-2; weak D call: TRBD1 (6 bases). The germline V gene encodes CDR1 MNHEY and CDR2 SMNVEV (reference sequence). V lost 4 bases to trimming and J lost 6 bases, with 24 bases between them. The CDR3 is 17 amino acids. CDR3 sequence (DNA): TGTGCCAGCAGTTCGAGTTATGCATATAAGGGACAACATGGCTACACCTTC. Translation: CASSSSYAYKGQHGYTF.

J is TRBJ2-1 and V is TRBV28; D gene uncertain. Germline V lookup: CDR1 MDHEN, CDR2 SYDVKM. V lost 3 bases, J lost 7 bases, and 7 bases lay in between. There are 12 residues in the CDR3. CDR3 region: CASSFSANEQFF. CDR3 in DNA: TGTGCCAGCAGTTTCTCAGCGAATGAGCAGTTCTTC.

The chain recombines TRBV30 with TRBJ2-7, with TRBD2 matching over 7 bases. The trim removed 1 base at V and 7 bases at J, leaving 7 bases unmatched. CDR3 size: 13 residues. Germline CDR1 GTSNPN, CDR2 SVGIG (reference sequence). The CDR3 nucleotides are TGTGCCTGGAGTGAAGGTCCGGGGGGAGAGCAGTACTTC. Translating it yields CAWSEGPGGEQYF. Full variable domain (rest looked up from reference TRBV30 and TRBJ2-7): SQTIHQWPATLVQPVGSPLSLECTVEGTSNPNLYWYRQAAGRGLQLLFYSVGIGQISSEVPQNLSASRPQDRQFILSSKKLLLSDSGFYLCAWSEGPGGEQYFGPGTRLTVT.

This rearrangement joins TRBV27 to TRBJ1-3; 7 positions match TRBD1. V shed 4 bases and J 0 bases; nucleotides not matched to a gene: 3. The CDR3 is 15 amino acids. In germline, CDR1 is MNHEY, CDR2 SMNVEV (reference sequence). The CDR3 region is CASSSTGISGNTIYF. Written as DNA, the CDR3 is TGTGCCAGCAGTTCGACAGGGATCTCTGGAAACACCATATATTTT.

The chain uses TRBV11-2 and TRBJ1-2; TRBD1 matches 10 bases. V dropped 4 bases and J dropped 4; count of bases not matched to a gene: 3. The CDR3 has 14 amino acids. The germline V gene encodes CDR1 SGHAT and CDR2 FQNNGV. DNA for the CDR3: TGTGCCAGCAGCTGGGGGACAGGGGTCTATGGCTACACCTTC. As protein: CASSWGTGVYGYTF.

This chain connects TRBV5-6 to TRBJ1-6; D ambiguous. Germline loops: CDR1 SGHDT, CDR2 YYEEEE. The CDR3 covers 14 residues. The V and J ends lost 2 bases and 5 bases respectively, with 8 bases between them. The CDR3 region is CASSLSGHNSPLHF. In DNA form, the CDR3 reads TGTGCCAGCAGCTTAAGCGGGCATAATTCACCCCTCCACTTT. Combining the CDR3 with reference TRBV5-6 and TRBJ1-6 gives the whole variable domain DAGVTQSPTHLIKTRGQQVTLRCSPKSGHDTVSWYQQALGQGPQFIFQYYEEEERQRGNFPDRFSGHQFPNYSSELNVNALLLGDSALYLCASSLSGHNSPLHFGNGTRLTVT.

The V and J genes are TRBV9 and TRBJ2-1; 9 bases align to TRBD2. Trimming at V came to 0 bases and at J to 10 bases, leaving 5 bases not matched to a gene. Germline CDR1 and CDR2: SGDLS and YYNGEE. The CDR3 covers 14 residues. CDR3 region: CASSVVLAGEEQFF. The CDR3 nucleotides are TGTGCCAGCAGCGTAGTTTTAGCGGGAGAAGAGCAGTTCTTC.

This chain links TRBV5-4 with TRBJ2-1; 10 bases map to TRBD2. Per the germline V gene, CDR1 is SGHNT and CDR2 is YYREEE (reference sequence). The CDR3 is 17 residues long. The trim removed 4 bases at V and 7 bases at J, leaving 14 bases unmatched. The CDR3 DNA sequence: TGTGCCAGCAGCCCTAGGAGCGGGAGGGCCGAGGGGAATGAGCAGTTCTTC. Translated, it gives CASSPRSGRAEGNEQFF.

V gene TRBV5-1 combines with J gene TRBJ2-5, with D maybe TRBD2 (5 bases). This CDR3 has 15 residues. CDR1 is SGHRS and CDR2 is YFSETQ in the germline V gene. Between the trimmed V and J ends, which lost 4 bases and 5 bases, there was a span of 18 bases. This CDR3 is CASSPLDPSGETQYF. The CDR3 DNA follows: TGCGCCAGCAGCCCCCTAGATCCTTCGGGGGAGACCCAGTACTTC.

The chain uses TRBV28 and TRBJ2-7; 8 bases line up with TRBD2. Germline CDR1 and CDR2: MDHEN and SYDVKM. Trimming at V came to 11 bases and at J to 4 bases, leaving 10 bases not matched to a gene. CDR3 length: 13 amino acids. This CDR3 reads CAGSGTGAYEQYF. The DNA of the CDR3 is TGTGCCGGTAGCGGGACGGGGGCGTACGAGCAGTACTTC.

The gene calls are TRBV9 and TRBJ2-7; 8 bases are a match to TRBD1. Trimming removed 4 bases from V and 4 bases from J; junction bases left unmatched: 4. The germline CDR1 and CDR2 sequences are SGDLS and YYNGEE. The CDR3 contains 13 residues. The CDR3, as DNA: TGTGCCAGCAGCCAGGGGGCGAGGTACGAGCAGTACTTC. This translates into CASSQGARYEQYF.

The V and J genes are TRBV10-3 and TRBJ1-1; D not resolved. Deletions cut 3 bases from V and 0 bases from J, with 8 bases between. The CDR3 has 14 residues. The germline CDR1 and CDR2 sequences are ENHRY and SYGVKD. Here the CDR3 reads CAISDRTMNTEAFF. The CDR3 DNA reads TGTGCCATCAGTGACAGGACTATGAACACTGAAGCTTTCTTT.

The CDR3 DNA reads as TGCAGTGCTAGTAAGGGACAGGGCGCCAATGAGCAGTTCTTC. Its translation: CSASKGQGANEQFF. The chain recombines TRBV20-1 with TRBJ2-1; 9 bases are a match to TRBD1. Germline-derived CDR1 and CDR2 are DFQATT and SNEGSKA (reference sequence). This CDR3 is 14 amino acids long. After removal of 3 bases from V and 6 bases from J, the junction contained 6 bases not matched to a gene.

The V and J genes are TRBV28 and TRBJ1-2, with D maybe TRBD1 (6 bases). V was clipped by 6 bases and J by 0 bases, with 11 bases between them. This CDR3 has 14 amino acids. Germline V gene lookup returns CDR1 MDHEN and CDR2 SYDVKM. As DNA, the CDR3 is TGTGCCAGCAGGGGGACACCCACTAACTATGGCTACACCTTC. This translates into CASRGTPTNYGYTF.

The rearrangement joins TRBV11-3 to TRBJ2-7, with D possibly TRBD2 on 6 matching bases. Germline CDR1 and CDR2: SGHNT and YENEEA. This CDR3 comprises 14 residues. The ends were cut back, 3 bases at V and 5 bases at J, with 14 bases in the middle. The CDR3 DNA reads as TGTGCCAGCAGCTTTCGGGTTAGCGGAAACGAGCAGTACTTC. Its protein is CASSFRVSGNEQYF.

The V and J genes are TRBV12-3 or TRBV12-4 and TRBJ2-7; D unresolved. CDR3 length equals 13 residues. V was shortened by 4 bases and J by 3 bases, with 10 bases between the two germline ends. The CDR3 protein is CASSWAVLYEQYF. The DNA of the CDR3 is TGTGCCAGCAGTTGGGCTGTCCTCTACGAGCAGTACTTC.

J is TRBJ2-7 and V is TRBV3-1 (or the pseudogene TRBV3-2), with D uncertain. Trimming took 3 bases from V and 5 from J, leaving 11 bases between them. CDR1 and CDR2 (germline): LGHDT, YNNKEL (reference sequence). This CDR3 contains 13 residues. CDR3: CASSQSPNHEQYF. For the CDR3, the DNA is TGTGCCAGCAGCCAGAGTCCAAATCACGAGCAGTACTTC.

The V gene is TRBV2, the J gene TRBJ1-5; D is possibly TRBD1 (6 bases). This CDR3 region has 15 residues. Germline CDR1 reads SNHLY; CDR2 reads FYNNEI. V shed 4 bases and J shed 10 bases, with 20 bases lying between them. CDR3 loop: CASSASWTASRPQHF. As DNA, the CDR3 is TGTGCCAGCAGTGCTAGTTGGACAGCCAGTCGTCCCCAGCATTTT.

This chain connects TRBV28 to TRBJ2-6; TRBD1 might be the D (5 bases). The CDR3 sequence is 14 residues long. The V gene lost 8 bases and the J gene lost 6 bases, with 14 bases spanning the gap. Germline assignment: CDR1 MDHEN and CDR2 SYDVKM. CDR3 sequence reads: CASASGQTANVLTF. The CDR3 DNA reads as TGTGCCAGCGCGTCAGGGCAAACGGCCAACGTCCTGACTTTC.

The chain combines TRBV10-3 with TRBJ2-1; 12 bases agree with TRBD2. CDR3 length: 14 amino acids. Unmatched junction bases numbered 4, after V lost 5 bases and J lost 8 bases. Germline assignment: CDR1 ENHRY and CDR2 SYGVKD. The CDR3 bases are TGTGCCATCAGTAGACTAGCGGGAGACGATGAGCAGTTCTTC. It codes for CAISRLAGDDEQFF.

The chain recombines TRBV12-3 or TRBV12-4 with TRBJ1-3; D is uncertain. This CDR3 spans 11 amino acids. V lost 3 bases to trimming and J lost 9 bases, with 6 bases between them. CDR3 in DNA: TGTGCCAGCAGTTTCCTCGGCACCATATATTTT. Encoded protein: CASSFLGTIYF.

The chain employs TRBV28 and TRBJ1-6; D gene ambiguous. Between the trimmed V and J ends, which lost 8 bases and 7 bases, there was a span of 15 bases. The CDR3 length is 14 residues. CDR1 MDHEN and CDR2 SYDVKM come from the germline V gene. The CDR3 DNA reads as TGTGCCAGCGAGGCGGCCAGAATGAATTCACCCCTCCACTTT. Residues: CASEAARMNSPLHF.

The chain links TRBV5-5 to TRBJ2-5, with D unresolved. With 1 base removed from V and 2 bases from J, the gap between germline ends came to 9 bases. The CDR3 is made up of 14 amino acids. Germline CDR1 reads SGHKS; CDR2 reads YYEKEE (reference sequence). The CDR3 sequence is CASSLRGLQETQYF. The CDR3 bases are TGTGCCAGCAGCTTGCGCGGATTACAAGAGACCCAGTACTTC. The complete variable domain, with remaining parts taken from reference TRBV5-5 and TRBJ2-5, reads DAGVTQSPTHLIKTRGQQVTLRCSPISGHKSVSWYQQVLGQGPQFIFQYYEKEERGRGNFPDRFSARQFPNYSSELNVNALLLGDSALYLCASSLRGLQETQYFGPGTRLLVL.

This clone was seen just once. This chain joins TRBV6-5 and TRBJ2-2; D is unresolved. CDR3 length: 13 residues. V was shortened by 0 bases and J by 8 bases, with 7 bases between the two germline ends. Germline CDR1 reads MNHEY; CDR2 reads SVGAGI. The CDR3 loop is CASSYSRKGELFF. CDR3 in DNA: TGTGCCAGCAGTTACTCGAGGAAGGGGGAGCTGTTTTTT.

This clone has just one count. The rearrangement joins TRBV4-2 to TRBJ1-2; tentative D call: TRBD1 (6 bases). Germline CDR1 and CDR2: LGHNA and YNFKEQ. The CDR3 consists of 14 residues. V dropped 3 bases and J dropped 4 bases, with 12 bases sitting between them. The CDR3 spells CASSQGASLYGYTF. The CDR3 nucleotides are TGTGCCAGCAGCCAGGGGGCGTCCCTCTATGGCTACACCTTC.

The J gene is TRBJ1-5, the V gene TRBV11-3; D gene unclear. The CDR3 extends over 10 amino acids. V was clipped by 11 bases and J by 4 bases, with 6 bases between them. Germline V CDR1 and CDR2: SGHNT, YENEEA. The chain's CDR3 is CADTNQPQHF. In DNA form, the CDR3 reads TGTGCCGACACTAATCAGCCCCAGCATTTT. The entire variable domain, with the rest obtained from reference TRBV11-3 and TRBJ1-5, is as follows: EAGVVQSPRYKIIEKKQPVAFWCNPISGHNTLYWYLQNLGQGPELLIRYENEEAVDDSQLPKDRFSAERLKGVDSTLKIQPAELGDSAVYLCADTNQPQHFGDGTRLSIL.

The chain joins TRBV5-1 to TRBJ1-1; TRBD1 aligns across 7 bases. CDR1 SGHRS and CDR2 YFSETQ come from the germline V gene. Trimming removed 3 bases from V and 3 bases from J; junction bases left unmatched: 5. The CDR3 sequence is 14 residues long. CDR3 nucleotides: TGCGCCAGCAGCTCGGGCGACAGGGACACTGAAGCTTTCTTT. Translated, it gives CASSSGDRDTEAFF.

The V call is TRBV28, the J call TRBJ1-2, with D hard to call. V lost 3 bases, J lost 2 bases, and 7 bases lay in between. Looked up from germline, CDR1 is MDHEN and CDR2 is SYDVKM. The CDR3 totals 13 residues. The CDR3 sequence is CASSFGPNYGYTF. Here the CDR3 DNA reads TGTGCCAGCAGTTTTGGGCCAAACTATGGCTACACCTTC.

The rearrangement links TRBV30 to TRBJ1-2; a weak D match, TRBD1 (5 bases). Between the trimmed V and J ends, which lost 4 bases and 6 bases, there was a span of 15 bases. The germline CDR1 and CDR2 sequences are GTSNPN and SVGIG (reference sequence). The CDR3 totals 13 residues. The CDR3 DNA reads as TGTGCCTGGATACGGGACGGGGGGAATGGCTACACCTTC. It specifies CAWIRDGGNGYTF.

The CDR3 DNA sequence: TGTGCCAGCAGTTACTCGACCTCAGGGCTGGGTGGCTACACCTTC. Its protein is CASSYSTSGLGGYTF. The chain recombines TRBV6-2 or TRBV6-3 with TRBJ1-2, with TRBD1 as a possible D gene (5 bases). Per the germline V gene, CDR1 is MNHEY and CDR2 is SVGEGT. This CDR3 region has 15 residues. The germline V and J ends were trimmed by 0 bases and 7 bases, with 15 bases remaining between them.

This chain links TRBV7-4 with TRBJ2-7; unclear D gene. This CDR3 comprises 16 residues. Germline CDR1 SGHVT, CDR2 SQSDAQ. V lost 4 bases, J lost 1 base, and 17 bases lay in between. In nucleotides, the CDR3 is TGTGCCAGCAGCTCGCTGGCACAGATAAAATCCTACGAGCAGTACTTC. This sequence encodes CASSSLAQIKSYEQYF.